The T cell receptor beta chain described here comes from a study of cytomegalovirus exposure and HLA in healthy donors. This clone was picked up a small number of times. No antigen is known for it. Study-wide findings and caveats: In a later analysis, CMV-associated beta chains were mostly HLA-associated, it appeared. Accounts indicate the classifier identified cytomegalovirus status with strong specificity and sensitivity.

Germline CDR1 reads SEHNR; CDR2 reads FQNEAQ (reference sequence). This CDR3 is built from 13 residues. V lost 5 bases, J lost 3 bases, and 3 bases stayed unmatched. PCR employed 60 Vbeta and 13 Jbeta primers. Sequencing was performed with immunoSEQ multiplex PCR; in TCRdb, only in-frame clones are kept and a portion is missing. The table includes approximately 70,000 clones, about 67% detected once. This chain joins TRBV7-9 and TRBJ1-2; TRBD1 aligns across 7 bases. The sequencing input was PBMCs. This TCR came from a man between 35 and 55 years old in good health and CMV-seropositive. The CDR3 DNA reads TGTGCCAGCAGCCCCCAGGGGGACTATGGCTACACCTTC. It codes for CASSPQGDYGYTF.